This T cell receptor (beta chain) emerged from a study of cytomegalovirus exposure and HLA in healthy donors. Findings and caveats of the study: V segments that were indistinguishable, TRBV6-2 and TRBV6-3 among them, were omitted from analysis.

Worth noting for this clone: The antigen remains undetermined.

Regarding donors, all were healthy bone marrow donors. 13 Jbeta primers and 60 Vbeta primers were used for the PCR. The method was immunoSEQ multiplex PCR; TCRdb's version includes in-frame clones alone and lacks a portion of them. The sample lists some 170,000 clones, 70% to 90% occurring once. Germline V gene lookup returns CDR1 SGHRS and CDR2 YFSETQ. The ends lost 2 bases at V and 1 base at J; junction bases unmatched: 8. The CDR3 length is 16 residues. Sequenced sample: PBMCs. This TCR derives from a woman aged 25 to 39 in good health and CMV-seronegative. V gene TRBV5-1 combines with J gene TRBJ2-5; 7 positions agree with TRBD2. The CDR3 loop is CASSFKLADSQETQYF. The CDR3 nucleotides read TGCGCCAGCAGCTTTAAGCTAGCGGACTCCCAAGAGACCCAGTACTTC. The full variable domain, rest sourced from reference TRBV5-1 and TRBJ2-5, is KAGVTQTPRYLIKTRGQQVTLSCSPISGHRSVSWYQQTPGQGLQFLFEYFSETQRNKGNFPGRFSGRQFSNSRSEMNVSTLELGDSALYLCASSFKLADSQETQYFGPGTRLLVL.